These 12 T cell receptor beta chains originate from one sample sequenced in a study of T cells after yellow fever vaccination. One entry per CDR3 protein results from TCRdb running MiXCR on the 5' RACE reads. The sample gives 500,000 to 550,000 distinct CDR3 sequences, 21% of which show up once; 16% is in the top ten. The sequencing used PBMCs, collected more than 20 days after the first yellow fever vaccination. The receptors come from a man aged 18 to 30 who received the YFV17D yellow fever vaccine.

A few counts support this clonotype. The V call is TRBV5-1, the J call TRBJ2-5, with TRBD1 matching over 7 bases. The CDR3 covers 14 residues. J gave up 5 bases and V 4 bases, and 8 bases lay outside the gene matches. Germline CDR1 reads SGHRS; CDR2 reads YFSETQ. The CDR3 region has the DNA TGCGCCAGCAGCGGGGACAGCGGTAGCGAGACCCAGTACTTC. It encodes CASSGDSGSETQYF. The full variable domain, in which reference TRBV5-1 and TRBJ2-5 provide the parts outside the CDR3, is KAGVTQTPRYLIKTRGQQVTLSCSPISGHRSVSWYQQTPGQGLQFLFEYFSETQRNKGNFPGRFSGRQFSNSRSEMNVSTLELGDSALYLCASSGDSGSETQYFGPGTRLLVL.

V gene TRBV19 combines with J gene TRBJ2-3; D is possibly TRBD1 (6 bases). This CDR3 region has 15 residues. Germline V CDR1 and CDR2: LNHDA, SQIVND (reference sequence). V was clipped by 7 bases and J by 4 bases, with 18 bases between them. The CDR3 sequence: CASKLTGTIADTQYF. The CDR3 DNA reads TGTGCCAGTAAGCTAACAGGGACCATCGCAGATACGCAGTATTTT.

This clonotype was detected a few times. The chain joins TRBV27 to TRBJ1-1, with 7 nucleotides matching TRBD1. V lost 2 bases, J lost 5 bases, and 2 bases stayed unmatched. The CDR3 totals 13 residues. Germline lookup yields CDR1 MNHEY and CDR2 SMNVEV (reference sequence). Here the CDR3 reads CASSLKGATEAFF. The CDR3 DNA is TGTGCCAGCAGTTTAAAGGGGGCGACTGAAGCTTTCTTT.

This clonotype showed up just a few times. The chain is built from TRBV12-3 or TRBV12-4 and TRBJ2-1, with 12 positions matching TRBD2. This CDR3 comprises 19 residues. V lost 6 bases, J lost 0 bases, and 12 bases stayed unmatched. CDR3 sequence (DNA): TGTGCCAGCAGGTCCCTTTGGCTAGCGGGGGGGAGCTCCTACAATGAGCAGTTCTTC. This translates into CASRSLWLAGGSSYNEQFF.

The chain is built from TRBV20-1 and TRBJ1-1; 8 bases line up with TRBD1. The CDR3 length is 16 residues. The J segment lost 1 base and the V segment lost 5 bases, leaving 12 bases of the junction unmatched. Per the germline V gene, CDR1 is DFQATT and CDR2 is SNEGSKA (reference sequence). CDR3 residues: CSAPRGGRGQNTEAFF. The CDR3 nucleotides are TGCAGTGCTCCGAGGGGGGGCAGGGGGCAGAACACTGAAGCTTTCTTT.

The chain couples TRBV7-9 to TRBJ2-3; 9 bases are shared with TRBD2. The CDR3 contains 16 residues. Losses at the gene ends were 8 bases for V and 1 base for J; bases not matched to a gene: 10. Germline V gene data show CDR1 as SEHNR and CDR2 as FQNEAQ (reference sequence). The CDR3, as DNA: TGTGCCAGCGGAGTGGATTTAGCGGGGGGCACAGATACGCAGTATTTT. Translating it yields CASGVDLAGGTDTQYF.

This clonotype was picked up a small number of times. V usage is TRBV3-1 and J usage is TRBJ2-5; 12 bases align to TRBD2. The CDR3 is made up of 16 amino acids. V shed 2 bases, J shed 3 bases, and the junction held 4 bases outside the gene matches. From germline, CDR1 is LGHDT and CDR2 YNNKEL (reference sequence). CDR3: CASSQTGLAGKETQYF. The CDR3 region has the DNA TGTGCCAGCAGCCAAACCGGACTAGCGGGGAAAGAGACCCAGTACTTC.

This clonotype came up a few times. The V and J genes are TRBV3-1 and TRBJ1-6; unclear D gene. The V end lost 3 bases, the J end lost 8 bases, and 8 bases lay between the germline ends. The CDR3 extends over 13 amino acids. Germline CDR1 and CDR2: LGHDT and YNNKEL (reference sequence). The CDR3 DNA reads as TGTGCCAGCAGCCAGGTAACAGATTCACCCCTCCACTTT. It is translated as CASSQVTDSPLHF.

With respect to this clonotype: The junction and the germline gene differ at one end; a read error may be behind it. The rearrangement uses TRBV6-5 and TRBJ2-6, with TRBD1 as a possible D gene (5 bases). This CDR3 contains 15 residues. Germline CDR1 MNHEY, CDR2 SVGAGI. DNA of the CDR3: TGTGCCAGCAGTTATGGCAGGTCTGGGGCCCACGTCCTGACTTTC. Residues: CASSYGRSGAHVLTF.

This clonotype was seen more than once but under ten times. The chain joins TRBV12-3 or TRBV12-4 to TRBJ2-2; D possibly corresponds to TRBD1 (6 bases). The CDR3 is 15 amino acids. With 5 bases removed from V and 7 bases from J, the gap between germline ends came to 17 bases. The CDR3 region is CASSPFWGTSGELFF. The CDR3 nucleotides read TGTGCCAGCAGTCCTTTTTGGGGGACAAGCGGGGAGCTGTTTTTT.

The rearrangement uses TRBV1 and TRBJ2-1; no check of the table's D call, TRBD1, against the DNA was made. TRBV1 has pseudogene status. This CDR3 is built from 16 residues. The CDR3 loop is CTSSAMAGDHYNEQFF. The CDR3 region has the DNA TGCACCAGCTCGGCGATGGCGGGGGACCACTACAATGAGCAGTTCTTC.

The CDR3 region is CSASDPGRNQPQHF. CDR3 DNA sequence: TGCAGTGCTTCCGACCCTGGAAGAAATCAGCCCCAGCATTTT. The J gene is TRBJ1-5, the V gene TRBV20-1; no reliable D call. There are 14 residues in the CDR3. Trimming shortened V by 5 bases and J by 4 bases, and 15 bases separated the two germline ends. The germline V gene has CDR1 DFQATT and CDR2 SNEGSKA (reference sequence).